The 27 T cell receptor beta chains presented below share a single source sample, sequenced in a study of cytomegalovirus exposure and HLA in healthy donors. The PCR made use of 60 Vbeta and 13 Jbeta primers. Libraries were prepared by immunoSEQ multiplex PCR; TCRdb keeps only in-frame clonotypes and omits some of them. The top ten hold around 1.2% of the sample, which has 150,000 to 200,000 clones, 75% to 85% seen once. The sequencing sample was made of PBMCs. The source of these receptors is a girl aged 2-10 years in good health and CMV-seropositive.

This clone was counted a single time. This chain connects TRBV11-2 to TRBJ1-6, with a possible D match to TRBD1 (5 bases). The CDR3 is made up of 14 amino acids. Trimming left V 3 bases short and J 7 bases short, with 10 bases between. Germline V gives CDR1 SGHAT, CDR2 FQNNGV. CDR3 in amino acids: CASSFSGGNSPLHF. DNA for the CDR3: TGTGCCAGCAGCTTCTCGGGGGGAAATTCACCCCTCCACTTT.

The chain carries TRBV27 and TRBJ2-2; the D gene is possibly TRBD1 (5 bases). V was cut by 3 bases and J by 6 bases, with 14 bases left in between. The CDR3 length is 15 residues. Germline V CDR1 and CDR2: MNHEY, SMNVEV (reference sequence). CDR3 region: CASSLSGFGSGELFF. CDR3 DNA: TGTGCCAGCAGTTTGTCAGGGTTCGGTTCCGGGGAGCTGTTTTTT.

The rearrangement joins TRBV6-1 to TRBJ1-3; D gene ambiguous. Germline values: CDR1 MNHNS, CDR2 SASEGT. The CDR3 runs 16 residues. The germline V and J ends were trimmed by 3 bases and 0 bases, with 12 bases remaining between them. The CDR3, as DNA: TGTGCCAGCAGTGATAAGCCACAGTACTCTGGAAACACCATATATTTT. Protein: CASSDKPQYSGNTIYF.

The J gene is TRBJ1-5, the V gene TRBV11-2; possible D gene TRBD1, 5 bases. Germline CDR1 reads SGHAT; CDR2 reads FQNNGV. The CDR3 consists of 17 residues. The V end lost 5 bases, the J end lost 3 bases, and 20 bases lay between the germline ends. CDR3 loop: CASSLGEGVGNNQPQHF. The CDR3 DNA reads TGTGCCAGCAGCCTAGGGGAAGGGGTTGGCAACAATCAGCCCCAGCATTTT.

This clone was counted only a few times. This chain uses TRBV7-3 with TRBJ2-2; D possibly corresponds to TRBD1 (6 bases). V lost 0 bases and J lost 1, with 6 bases in between. The CDR3 is 15 amino acids. The germline CDR1 and CDR2 sequences are SGHTA and FQGTGA. The CDR3 nucleotides read TGTGCCAGCAGCTTAACAGGGGGGAACACCGGGGAGCTGTTTTTT. Its translation: CASSLTGGNTGELFF.

The chain uses TRBV5-4 and TRBJ1-2, with 10 bases matching TRBD1. V lost 5 bases to trimming and J lost 9 bases; unmatched junction nucleotides: 19. Germline-derived CDR1 and CDR2 are SGHNT and YYREEE (reference sequence). The CDR3 is 17 residues long. The CDR3 sequence is CASSLIRRDRGRRSYTF. CDR3 nucleotides: TGTGCCAGCAGTCTGATACGCCGGGACAGGGGACGACGTAGCTACACCTTC.

J is TRBJ2-5 and V is TRBV10-2; D unresolved. The CDR3 length is 15 residues. Trimming cost V 3 bases and J 5 bases, with 16 bases left between them. Germline CDR1 is WSHSY and CDR2 is SAAADI. CDR3 protein: CASSEVSAGEETQYF. As DNA, the CDR3 is TGCGCCAGCAGTGAAGTTTCGGCTGGAGAGGAGACCCAGTACTTC.

This clone has only one observation. The rearrangement joins TRBV27 to TRBJ2-7, with 8 nucleotides matching TRBD1. V dropped 6 bases and J dropped 5; count of bases not matched to a gene: 12. CDR3 length equals 15 residues. Germline CDR1 is MNHEY and CDR2 is SMNVEV (reference sequence). This CDR3 reads CASSQRPRGRDEQYF. The CDR3 coding sequence is TGTGCCAGCAGCCAGCGGCCCAGGGGGCGGGACGAGCAGTACTTC.

The V call is TRBV30, the J call TRBJ2-7, with 9 bases that match TRBD2. V lost 4 bases to trimming and J lost 2 bases; unmatched junction nucleotides: 6. CDR3 length equals 14 residues. CDR1 and CDR2 (germline): GTSNPN, SVGIG (reference sequence). CDR3 region: CAWNGGRAAYEQYF. CDR3 coding DNA: TGTGCCTGGAACGGCGGGAGGGCCGCCTACGAGCAGTACTTC.

The rearrangement joins TRBV30 to TRBJ2-5, with a weak D call TRBD2 (6 bases). The CDR3 loop spans 14 amino acids. CDR1 GTSNPN and CDR2 SVGIG come from the germline V gene (reference sequence). With 8 bases removed from V and 5 bases from J, the gap between germline ends came to 21 bases. The CDR3 DNA sequence: TGTGCCCTGGAAGGTCCGGGAGCCAGGGAGACCCAGTACTTC. Its translation: CALEGPGARETQYF.

This clone was seen a handful of times. J is TRBJ1-4 and V is TRBV2, with 10 bases aligning to TRBD1. Germline V gene sequence: CDR1 SNHLY, CDR2 FYNNEI. The J segment lost 8 bases and the V segment lost 5 bases, leaving 5 bases of the junction unmatched. The CDR3 extends over 14 amino acids. CDR3 region: CASSRDRGREKLFF. The CDR3 DNA is TGTGCCAGCAGTCGGGACAGGGGACGGGAAAAACTGTTTTTT.

The rearrangement uses TRBV11-3 and TRBJ2-7; D gene uncertain. Looked up from germline, CDR1 is SGHNT and CDR2 is YENEEA. This CDR3 has 14 amino acids. Trimming left V 1 base short and J 1 base short, with 8 bases between. Here the CDR3 DNA reads TGTGCCAGCAGCTTAGGGCGGCAATCCTACGAGCAGTACTTC. Its protein product is CASSLGRQSYEQYF.

The chain joins TRBV5-1 to TRBJ2-7; D might be TRBD2 (5 bases). The V gene's germline CDR1 is SGHRS and CDR2 YFSETQ. The CDR3 loop spans 13 amino acids. The ends were cut back, 0 bases at V and 3 bases at J, with 7 bases in the middle. The DNA of the CDR3 is TGCGCCAGCAGCTTGGACGGGGTCTACGAGCAGTACTTC. Its protein product is CASSLDGVYEQYF.

V gene TRBV2 combines with J gene TRBJ1-5; D not certain. The CDR3 extends over 14 amino acids. With 4 bases removed from V and 3 bases from J, the gap between germline ends came to 10 bases. CDR1 is SNHLY and CDR2 is FYNNEI in the germline V gene. In DNA, the CDR3 is TGTGCCAGCAGTGTGCCAGTGGCCAATCAGCCCCAGCATTTT. Translated, it gives CASSVPVANQPQHF.

The chain recombines TRBV19 with TRBJ1-5; the match to TRBD1 covers 7 bases. Germline V gene lookup returns CDR1 LNHDA and CDR2 SQIVND (reference sequence). The CDR3 is made up of 17 amino acids. The J segment lost 5 bases and the V segment lost 6 bases, leaving 16 bases of the junction unmatched. The CDR3 region has the DNA TGTGCCAGTAGCCTAAATCTGGCAGGGGGACTCCATCAGCCCCAGCATTTT. Protein sequence: CASSLNLAGGLHQPQHF.

The rearrangement uses TRBV5-8 and TRBJ1-4; 7 nucleotides match TRBD1. This CDR3 comprises 14 residues. Trimming took 2 bases from V and 8 from J; bases not matched to a gene: 6. CDR1 and CDR2 from the germline V gene are SGHTS and YDEGEE. CDR3 loop: CASSFPTGIEKLFF. The CDR3 nucleotides read TGTGCCAGCAGCTTCCCGACAGGGATCGAAAAACTGTTTTTT.

Comments on this clone: Other DNA sequences from this sample encode an identical CDR3 as well. The V and J genes are TRBV28 and TRBJ1-1, with D unclear. Trimming removed 3 bases from V and 4 bases from J, with 18 bases in between. Germline assignment: CDR1 MDHEN and CDR2 SYDVKM. The CDR3 spans 16 residues. CDR3 sequence reads: CASSFPTGKKTTEAFF. The CDR3 DNA sequence: TGTGCCAGCAGTTTCCCGACGGGGAAGAAGACCACTGAAGCTTTCTTT.

V is TRBV5-4 and J is TRBJ2-7; possible D gene TRBD2, 6 bases. The CDR3 totals 14 residues. Germline CDR1 and CDR2: SGHNT and YYREEE (reference sequence). V lost 5 bases and J 4 bases, leaving 16 bases between the germline ends. Here the CDR3 reads CASSSRLDGYEQYF. The CDR3 DNA follows: TGTGCCAGCAGTTCTCGACTAGACGGTTACGAGCAGTACTTC.

This clone was detected only once. The gene calls are TRBV5-1 and TRBJ2-5; either TRBD1 or TRBD2 may supply D (5 bases each). The J call could be wrong; TRBJ2-7 is a better fit for the DNA end. Germline loops: CDR1 SGHRS, CDR2 YFSETQ. The CDR3 is 13 amino acids. CDR3: CASSWGTDYEQYF. The CDR3 DNA reads TGCGCCAGCAGCTGGGGGACGGACTACGAGCAGTACTTC.

The chain has TRBV5-4 and TRBJ1-3; possible D gene TRBD1, 6 bases. The length of the CDR3 is 17 residues. Germline CDR1 and CDR2: SGHNT and YYREEE (reference sequence). V gave up 0 bases and J gave up 4 bases, with 17 bases separating them. The CDR3 sequence: CASSLVTRRGAGNTIYF. CDR3 coding DNA: TGTGCCAGCAGCTTGGTCACGCGCAGGGGCGCCGGAAACACCATATATTTT.

J is TRBJ2-7 and V is TRBV6-5, with 7 bases aligning to TRBD2. The germline CDR1 and CDR2 sequences are MNHEY and SVGAGI. With V trimmed by 5 bases and J by 0 bases, 1 base remained unmatched. The CDR3 is 13 residues long. CDR3 sequence: CASSGGVSYEQYF. The CDR3 DNA reads TGTGCCAGCAGTGGGGGGGTCTCCTACGAGCAGTACTTC.

Only a few counts were recorded for this clone. The V gene is TRBV9, the J gene TRBJ2-1, with TRBD2 matching 7 bases. The CDR3 contains 15 residues. CDR1 and CDR2 (germline): SGDLS, YYNGEE. V trimming: 4 bases; J trimming: 4 bases; junction bases outside the gene matches: 8. The CDR3 reads CASSPSSGGYNEQFF. CDR3 DNA sequence: TGTGCCAGCAGCCCTTCTAGCGGCGGGTACAATGAGCAGTTCTTC.

The V and J genes are TRBV6-5 and TRBJ1-1, with TRBD1 identical over 7 bases. The germline V gene encodes CDR1 MNHEY and CDR2 SVGAGI. The CDR3 runs 13 residues. Trimming removed 6 bases from V and 3 bases from J; junction bases left unmatched: 4. This CDR3 reads CASSDTGDTEAFF. The DNA of the CDR3 is TGTGCCAGCAGCGACACAGGGGACACTGAAGCTTTCTTT.

The chain joins TRBV5-4 to TRBJ2-3; tentative D call: TRBD2 (6 bases). This CDR3 has 16 residues. Per germline, CDR1 SGHNT and CDR2 YYREEE (reference sequence). V dropped 5 bases and J dropped 9 bases, with 25 bases sitting between them. CDR3 nucleotide sequence: TGTGCCAGCAGGCTTGGACTTAGCGGCATGTCGGGAACGCAGTATTTT. It is translated as CASRLGLSGMSGTQYF.

The CDR3 protein is CAIRKQGDNTEAFF. CDR3 coding DNA: TGTGCCATCAGGAAACAGGGGGATAACACTGAAGCTTTCTTT. The chain recombines TRBV10-3 with TRBJ1-1; the match to TRBD1 covers 8 bases. Trimming took 6 bases from V and 2 from J; bases not matched to a gene: 5. CDR3 size: 14 residues. Germline V gene lookup returns CDR1 ENHRY and CDR2 SYGVKD.

Comments on this clone: This CDR3 is also generated by other DNA sequences in the sample. The V gene is TRBV5-1, the J gene TRBJ1-1; D gene ambiguous. The CDR3 has 14 residues. Germline V lookup: CDR1 SGHRS, CDR2 YFSETQ. Trimming left V 0 bases short and J 0 bases short, with 6 bases between. DNA for the CDR3: TGCGCCAGCAGCTTGGGGTCGGTGAACACTGAAGCTTTCTTT. Its protein product is CASSLGSVNTEAFF.

This chain joins TRBV28 and TRBJ1-2; TRBD1 is a possible D gene (5 bases). The V end lost 3 bases, the J end lost 6 bases, and 14 bases lay between the germline ends. Germline CDR1 MDHEN, CDR2 SYDVKM. CDR3 length: 14 residues. For the CDR3, the DNA is TGTGCCAGCAGTTTTACAGGTCTTTTTGATGGCTACACCTTC. It yields the protein CASSFTGLFDGYTF.